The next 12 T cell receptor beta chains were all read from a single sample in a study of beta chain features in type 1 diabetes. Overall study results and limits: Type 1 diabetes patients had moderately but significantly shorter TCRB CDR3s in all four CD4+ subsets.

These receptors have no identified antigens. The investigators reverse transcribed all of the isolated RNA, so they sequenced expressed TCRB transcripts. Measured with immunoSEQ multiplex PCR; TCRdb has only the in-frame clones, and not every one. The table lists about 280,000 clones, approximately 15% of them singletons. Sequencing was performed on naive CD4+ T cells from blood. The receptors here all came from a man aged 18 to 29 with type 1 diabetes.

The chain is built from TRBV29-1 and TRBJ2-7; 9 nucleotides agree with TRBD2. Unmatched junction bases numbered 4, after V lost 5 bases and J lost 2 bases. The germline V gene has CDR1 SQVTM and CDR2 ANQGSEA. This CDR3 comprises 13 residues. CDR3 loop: CSVSSGIPYEQYF. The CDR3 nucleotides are TGCAGCGTTTCTAGCGGGATCCCCTACGAGCAGTACTTC.

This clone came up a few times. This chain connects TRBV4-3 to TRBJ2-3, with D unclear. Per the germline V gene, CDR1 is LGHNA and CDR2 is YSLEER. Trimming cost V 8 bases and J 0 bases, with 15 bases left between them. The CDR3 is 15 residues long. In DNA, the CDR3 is TGCGCCAGCTCCCCAGGTGCCTATAGCACAGATACGCAGTATTTT. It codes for CASSPGAYSTDTQYF.

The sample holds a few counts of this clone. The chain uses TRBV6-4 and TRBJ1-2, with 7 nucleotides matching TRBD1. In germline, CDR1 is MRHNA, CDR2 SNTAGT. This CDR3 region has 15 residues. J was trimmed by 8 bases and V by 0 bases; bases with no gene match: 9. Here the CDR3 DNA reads TGTGCCAGCAGTGACTCTCAGACAGGGCATTCGGGCTACACCTTC. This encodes CASSDSQTGHSGYTF.

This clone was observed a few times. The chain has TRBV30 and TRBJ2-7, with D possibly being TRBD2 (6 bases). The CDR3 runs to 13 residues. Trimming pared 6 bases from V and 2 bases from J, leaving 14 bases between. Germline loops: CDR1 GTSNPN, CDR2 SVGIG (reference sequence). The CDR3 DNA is TGTGCCTGCCGACTAGGAAGCACCTACGAGCAGTACTTC. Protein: CACRLGSTYEQYF. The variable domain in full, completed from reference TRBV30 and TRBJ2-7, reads SQTIHQWPATLVQPVGSPLSLECTVEGTSNPNLYWYRQAAGRGLQLLFYSVGIGQISSEVPQNLSASRPQDRQFILSSKKLLLSDSGFYLCACRLGSTYEQYFGPGTRLTVT.

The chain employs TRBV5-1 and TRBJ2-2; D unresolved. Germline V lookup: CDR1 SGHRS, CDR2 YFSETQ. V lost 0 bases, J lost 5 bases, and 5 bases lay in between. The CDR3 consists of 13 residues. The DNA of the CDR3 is TGCGCCAGCAGCTTGGGGCAAACCGGGGAGCTGTTTTTT. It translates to CASSLGQTGELFF.

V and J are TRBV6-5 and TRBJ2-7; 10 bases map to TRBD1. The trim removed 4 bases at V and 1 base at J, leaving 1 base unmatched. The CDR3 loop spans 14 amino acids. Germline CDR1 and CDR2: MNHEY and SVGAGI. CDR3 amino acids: CASSLDRGSYEQYF. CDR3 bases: TGTGCCAGCAGTTTGGACAGGGGGTCCTACGAGCAGTACTTC.

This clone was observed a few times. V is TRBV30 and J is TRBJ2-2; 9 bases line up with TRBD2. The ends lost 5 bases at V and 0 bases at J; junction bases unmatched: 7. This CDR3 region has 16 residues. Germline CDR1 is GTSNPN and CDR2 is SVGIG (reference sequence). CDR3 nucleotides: TGTGCCTGGTGGACTAGCGCGTCCGCGAACACCGGGGAGCTGTTTTTT. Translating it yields CAWWTSASANTGELFF.

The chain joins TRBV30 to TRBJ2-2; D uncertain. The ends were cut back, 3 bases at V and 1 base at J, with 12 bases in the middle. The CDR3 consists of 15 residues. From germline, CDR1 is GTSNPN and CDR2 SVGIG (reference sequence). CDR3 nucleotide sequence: TGTGCCTGGAGACGAGCAGCGCTGAACACCGGGGAGCTGTTTTTT. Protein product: CAWRRAALNTGELFF.

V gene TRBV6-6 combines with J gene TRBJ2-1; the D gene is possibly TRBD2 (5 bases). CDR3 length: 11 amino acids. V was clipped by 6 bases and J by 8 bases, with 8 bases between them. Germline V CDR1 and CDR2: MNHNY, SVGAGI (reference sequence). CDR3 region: CASRLRDEQFF. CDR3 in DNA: TGTGCCAGCAGACTGAGGGATGAGCAGTTCTTC.

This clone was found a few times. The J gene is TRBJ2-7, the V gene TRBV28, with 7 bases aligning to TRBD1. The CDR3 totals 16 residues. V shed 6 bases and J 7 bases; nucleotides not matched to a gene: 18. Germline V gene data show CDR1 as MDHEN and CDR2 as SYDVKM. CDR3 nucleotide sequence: TGTGCCAGCAGCAACGCCGCCACAGGGGTTTTCGGGGAGCAGTACTTC. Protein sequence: CASSNAATGVFGEQYF.

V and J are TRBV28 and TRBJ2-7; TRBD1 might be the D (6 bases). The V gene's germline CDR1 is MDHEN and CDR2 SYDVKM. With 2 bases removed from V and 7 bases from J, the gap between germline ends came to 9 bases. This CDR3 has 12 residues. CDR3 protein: CASSLTGLEQYF. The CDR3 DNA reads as TGTGCCAGCAGTTTAACAGGGTTAGAGCAGTACTTC.

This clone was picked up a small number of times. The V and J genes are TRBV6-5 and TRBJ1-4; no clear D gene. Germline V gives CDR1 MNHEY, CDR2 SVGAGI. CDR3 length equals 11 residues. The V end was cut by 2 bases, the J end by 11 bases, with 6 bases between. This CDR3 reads CASSYRGKLFF. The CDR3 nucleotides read TGTGCCAGCAGTTACCGAGGGAAACTGTTTTTT.